These T cell receptor beta chains were read from a single sample in a study of neurological immune-mediated disorders. TCRdb re-called the 5' RACE reads through MiXCR, storing one row per CDR3 protein. The sample lists roughly 62,000 distinct CDR3 sequences, under 5.5% occurring once. Sequences were obtained from PBMCs. The source of these receptors is a woman in her fifties or sixties with multiple sclerosis. Each CDR3 is given with its conserved first and last residue. Each record gives: J gene, D gene, clone size, V gene, CDR3 protein, CDR3 DNA. The D gene is left open where the match is weak. The size of a clone is reported for some rows only, either as once, few or many, or as a class for expanded clones.

>TRBJ2-5|.|few|TRBV18
CASSPGPETQYF
TGTGCCAGCTCACCGGGGCCAGAGACCCAGTACTTC
>TRBJ2-2|TRBD2|many|TRBV6-5
CASSYGSGGDTGELFF
TGTGCCAGCAGTTACGGTAGCGGGGGGGACACCGGGGAGCTGTTTTTT
>TRBJ2-1|.|many|TRBV5-5
CASSFGGREVNEQFF
TGTGCCAGCAGCTTCGGGGGACGGGAAGTCAATGAGCAGTTCTTC
>TRBJ2-1|.|.|TRBV2
CASSGQQSSYNEQFF
TGTGCCAGCAGTGGGCAGCAGAGCTCCTACAATGAGCAGTTCTTC
>TRBJ1-6|TRBD1|many|TRBV10-3
CAISEPAGTGDNSPLHF
TGTGCCATCAGTGAGCCAGCCGGGACAGGGGATAATTCACCCCTCCACTTT
>TRBJ2-2|.|once|TRBV6-2/TRBV6-3
CASSYWDTGELFF
TGTGCCAGCAGTTACTGGGACACCGGGGAGCTGTTTTTT
>TRBJ2-2|.|many|TRBV5-6
CASSRTSYATGELFF
TGTGCCAGCAGTCGGACATCATATGCTACCGGGGAGCTGTTTTTT
>TRBJ2-3|.|many|TRBV7-9
CASSLQRGMGTDTQYF
TGTGCCAGCAGCCTACAAAGGGGCATGGGCACAGATACGCAGTATTTT
>TRBJ1-2|.|many|TRBV12-3/TRBV12-4
CASSIRVPSLYGYTF
TGTGCCAGCAGTATCAGGGTACCGTCCCTCTATGGCTACACCTTC
>TRBJ1-1|.|many|TRBV5-1
CASSDNAGGTEAFF
TGCGCCAGCAGCGACAATGCGGGGGGCACTGAAGCTTTCTTT
>TRBJ1-1|.|many|TRBV27
CASSLWGAANTEAFF
TGTGCCAGCAGTTTATGGGGCGCAGCCAACACTGAAGCTTTCTTT
>TRBJ1-2|.|many|TRBV15
CATSRPDQGGYGYTF
TGTGCCACCAGCAGACCTGACCAGGGTGGGTATGGCTACACCTTC
>TRBJ1-4|.|many|TRBV5-4
CASSLATGGPNEKLFF
TGTGCCAGCAGCTTGGCCACCGGGGGTCCGAATGAAAAACTGTTTTTT
>TRBJ2-7|TRBD2|many|TRBV7-2
CASSLTSGGFYEQYF
TGTGCCAGCAGCCTAACTAGCGGGGGGTTCTACGAGCAGTACTTC
>TRBJ1-6|.|few|TRBV4-1
CASSQVVDSNSPLHF
TGCGCCAGCAGCCAAGTGGTCGATTCGAATTCACCCCTCCACTTT
>TRBJ1-5|TRBD1|many|TRBV20-1
CSAPGGGQGRDQPQHF
TGCAGTGCCCCGGGAGGGGGACAGGGAAGGGATCAGCCCCAGCATTTT
>TRBJ2-3|.|many|TRBV4-3
CASSQRPITDTQYF
TGCGCCAGCAGCCAAAGGCCGATCACAGATACGCAGTATTTT
>TRBJ2-4|TRBD2|many|TRBV2
CASSEAGLAGTKNIQYF
TGTGCCAGCAGTGAAGCGGGACTAGCGGGGACAAAAAACATTCAGTACTTC
>TRBJ1-6|.|.|TRBV11-2
CASSFRGRDHPLNF
TGTGCCAGCAGCTTCAGGGGTCGGGATCACCCCCTCAACTTT
>TRBJ2-3|TRBD2|many|TRBV4-3
CASSQDPSGGTLDTQYF
TGCGCCAGCAGCCAAGATCCGAGCGGGGGCACTCTTGATACGCAGTATTTT
>TRBJ2-3|.|many|TRBV7-9
CASSLWRGPDTQYF
TGTGCCAGCAGCTTGTGGCGGGGGCCAGATACGCAGTATTTT
>TRBJ1-1|.|many|TRBV12-3/TRBV12-4
CASSLIQGNTEAFF
TGTGCCAGCAGTTTAATACAGGGTAACACTGAAGCTTTCTTT
>TRBJ2-3|TRBD2|.|TRBV12-3/TRBV12-4
CASRMTSGGADTQYF
TGTGCCAGCAGAATGACTAGCGGGGGAGCAGATACGCAGTATTTT
>TRBJ1-4|TRBD1|many|TRBV2
CASREETGGGKLFF
TGTGCCAGCAGGGAAGAGACAGGGGGCGGAAAACTGTTTTTT
>TRBJ1-6|TRBD1|few|TRBV12-3/TRBV12-4
CASSETGRNSPLNF
TGTGCCAGCAGCGAGACAGGGAGGAATTCACCCCTCAACTTT
>TRBJ2-3|TRBD1|many|TRBV27
CASSSVTGAVADTQYF
TGTGCCAGCAGTTCCGTGACAGGGGCAGTCGCAGATACGCAGTATTTT
>TRBJ2-1|TRBD2|many|TRBV6-4
CASSPDGGAGNEQFF
TGTGCCAGCAGTCCCGACGGGGGGGCAGGGAATGAGCAGTTCTTC
>TRBJ2-3|.|many|TRBV9
CASSVASLGGDTQYF
TGTGCCAGCAGCGTTGCTAGTTTGGGTGGAGATACGCAGTATTTT
>TRBJ1-5|.|many|TRBV12-3/TRBV12-4
CASSPTSRVRPQHF
TGTGCCAGCAGCCCCACAAGTCGGGTTCGGCCCCAGCATTTT
>TRBJ2-2|TRBD2|many|TRBV7-9
CASSKRGTANTGELFF
TGTGCCAGCTCCAAGCGGGGGACGGCGAACACCGGGGAGCTGTTTTTT
>TRBJ1-5|.|many|TRBV20-1
CSASEGLGNQPQHF
TGCAGTGCTAGTGAGGGGCTTGGCAATCAGCCCCAGCATTTT
>TRBJ1-1|.|many|TRBV5-1
CASSPVVGGFVEAFF
TGCGCCAGCAGCCCCGTCGTTGGGGGTTTTGTTGAAGCTTTCTTT
>TRBJ2-7|TRBD1|.|TRBV6-5
CASSAGTGGYEQYF
TGTGCCAGCAGTGCCGGGACAGGGGGCTACGAGCAGTACTTC
>TRBJ2-3|TRBD1|many|TRBV7-7
CASSPQGADIDTQYF
TGTGCTAGCAGCCCACAGGGGGCTGATATAGATACGCAGTATTTT
>TRBJ1-5|TRBD1|many|TRBV12-3/TRBV12-4
CASSSITGGGQPQHF
TGTGCCAGCAGTTCGATTACAGGGGGCGGCCAGCCCCAGCATTTT
>TRBJ2-1|TRBD1|many|TRBV7-8
CASSFSGDRYNEQFF
TGTGCCAGCAGCTTTAGTGGGGACAGGTACAATGAGCAGTTCTTC
>TRBJ2-1|TRBD2|few|TRBV7-3
CASSMGGTHNEQFF
TGTGCCAGCAGCATGGGAGGGACTCACAATGAGCAGTTCTTC
>TRBJ1-5|TRBD1|many|TRBV6-5
CASSLDRDQPQHF
TGTGCCAGCAGCCTAGACAGGGATCAGCCCCAGCATTTT
>TRBJ1-5|.|many|TRBV5-1
CASSLGGTDNQPQHF
TGCGCCAGCAGCTTGGGGGGGACGGACAATCAGCCCCAGCATTTT
>TRBJ1-1|.|many|TRBV7-9
CALAGVGTEAFF
TGTGCCTTGGCCGGGGTAGGGACTGAAGCTTTCTTT
>TRBJ2-3|.|many|TRBV15
CATSSFKGGHEVRDTQYF
TGTGCCACCAGCAGCTTTAAAGGGGGGCATGAGGTTAGAGATACGCAGTATTTT
>TRBJ1-2|.|many|TRBV14
CASSPGQSYGYTF
TGTGCCAGCAGCCCCGGGCAGAGCTATGGCTACACCTTC
>TRBJ1-2|.|many|TRBV7-9
CASSLLGQDNLYGYTF
TGTGCCAGCAGCTTATTAGGGCAGGACAACCTCTATGGCTACACCTTC
>TRBJ2-5|TRBD2|many|TRBV20-1
CSARYSGGLETQYF
TGCAGTGCTAGATATTCGGGGGGGCTGGAGACCCAGTACTTC
>TRBJ1-5|TRBD1|.|TRBV6-2/TRBV6-3
CASSRDRSYQPQNF
TGTGCCAGCAGCCGGGACAGAAGCTATCAGCCCCAGAATTTT
>TRBJ1-2|.|many|TRBV5-1
CASSFDSYGYTF
TGCGCCAGCAGTTTCGACAGCTATGGCTACACCTTC
>TRBJ2-1|TRBD1|many|TRBV6-1
CASSEALDRERGNNEQFF
TGTGCCAGCAGTGAAGCGCTGGACAGGGAACGGGGTAACAATGAGCAGTTCTTC
>TRBJ1-1|.|many|TRBV20-1
CSAPSGNTEAFF
TGCAGTGCCCCCTCCGGGAACACTGAAGCTTTCTTT
>TRBJ2-2|.|many|TRBV20-1
CSAGFSNTGELFF
TGCAGTGCGGGGTTCTCGAACACCGGGGAGCTGTTTTTT
>TRBJ1-5|.|many|TRBV2
CASSGAFSNQPQHF
TGTGCCAGCAGTGGGGCCTTTAGCAATCAGCCCCAGCATTTT
>TRBJ2-2|.|many|TRBV7-6
CASSLGGVTGELFF
TGTGCCAGCAGCTTAGGCGGGGTCACCGGGGAGCTGTTTTTT
>TRBJ2-1|TRBD2|many|TRBV9
CASSVAGGLDEQFF
TGTGCCAGCAGCGTAGCGGGGGGACTTGATGAGCAGTTCTTC